Sequencing of this TCR beta chain was carried out in a study of molecular identifiers for immune sequencing clone quantification. Whole-study results and caveats: Investigators reportedly could detect spiked Jurkat TCR RNA from one cell among around 900,000 naive cells. Clonotypes topping 20 RNA copies carried over 97% of effector molecules but under 1% of naive ones.

A CD8+CD4-CCR7+CD45RA+ phenotype served as the sorting definition for naive CD8 T cells. CDR3 length: 16 amino acids. Trimming removed 6 bases from V and 3 bases from J, with 19 bases in between. Germline V gives CDR1 LNHDA, CDR2 SQIVND (reference sequence). MiXCR, applied by TCRdb to the PCR reads, yields one record per CDR3 protein. The sample has some 590,000 distinct CDR3 sequences, approximately 24% seen once. This clonotype was counted a few times. Antigen unknown. Sequenced material: naive CD8+ T cells from blood, with Jurkat cell RNA spiked in. As for subset: FACS-sorted CD8+CD4-CCR7+CD45RA+ naive T cells. The chain carries TRBV19 and TRBJ2-3; tentative D call: TRBD1 (5 bases). The receptor comes from a human donor in good health. Some libraries in this study had Jurkat cell RNA spiked in. Here the CDR3 reads CASSPLTPQGTDTQYF. The CDR3 DNA follows: TGTGCCAGTAGCCCCCTAACACCCCAGGGTACAGATACGCAGTATTTT.